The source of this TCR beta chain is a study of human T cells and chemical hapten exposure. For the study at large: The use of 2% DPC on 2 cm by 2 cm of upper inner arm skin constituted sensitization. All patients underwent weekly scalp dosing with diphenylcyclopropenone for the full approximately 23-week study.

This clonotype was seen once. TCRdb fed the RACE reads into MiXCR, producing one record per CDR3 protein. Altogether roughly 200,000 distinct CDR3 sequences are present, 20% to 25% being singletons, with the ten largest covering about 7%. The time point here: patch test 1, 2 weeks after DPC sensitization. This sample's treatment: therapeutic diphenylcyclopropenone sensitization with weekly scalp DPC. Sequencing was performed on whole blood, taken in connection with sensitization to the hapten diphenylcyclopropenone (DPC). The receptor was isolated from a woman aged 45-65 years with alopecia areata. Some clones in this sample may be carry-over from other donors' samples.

CDR3 DNA: TGTGCCAGCAGTTTACTCGCTAGCGGGAGGGCGAACTACGAGCAGTACTTC. Protein sequence: CASSLLASGRANYEQYF. V usage is TRBV27 and J usage is TRBJ2-7, with 12 bases lining up with TRBD2. V was pared by 2 bases and J by 3 bases, with 8 bases of the junction left unmatched. The germline V gene encodes CDR1 MNHEY and CDR2 SMNVEV (reference sequence). CDR3 size: 17 residues.